Presented here are 29 T cell receptor delta chains from one specimen sequenced in a study of gamma-delta T cells after stem cell transplantation. TCRdb re-called the RT-PCR reads via CATT. The table lists around 2,700 delta-chain clones, around 2% of them singletons. The material sequenced was gamma-delta T cells. These receptors were collected from a human donor. It is not recorded whose cells these are; they may come from a transplant donor.

The sample holds a few counts of this clone. The TCRdb record carries a much larger clone's protein, which differs from this DNA's translation at residue 13; a read error is the likely cause, and the protein listed here is the DNA translation. This sequence joins TRDV2 and TRDJ3; D possibly corresponds to TRDD3 (6 bases). The V gene's germline CDR1 is GEAIGNYY and CDR2 EKD. This CDR3 is 19 amino acids long. CDR3 sequence (DNA): TGTGCCTGTGACCCCCCTGGGGATTTAAGCTCCTGGAACACCCGACAGATGTTTTTC. Its translation is CACDPPGDLSSWNTRQMFF.

This clone was seen more than once but under ten times. This DNA's translation and the protein TCRdb lists, from a much larger clone, do not match at residue 9, likely due to a read error; the protein shown is translated from the DNA. This specimen includes other DNA sequences encoding the same CDR3. The chain couples TRDV2 to TRDJ3; 11 nucleotides line up with TRDD3. This CDR3 region has 18 residues. The V gene end was trimmed by 2 bases and the J gene end by 2 bases; junction bases not matched to a gene: 4. Germline V CDR1 and CDR2: GEAIGNYY, EKD. The CDR3, as DNA: TGTGCCTGTGACATACTGGGGGATAGAACCTGGGACACCCGACAGATGTTTTTC. Its protein product is CACDILGDRTWDTRQMFF.

Worth noting for this clone: Since a far larger clone is one base different, this is likely a read error. V is TRDV2 and J is TRDJ3; tentative D call: TRDD3 (6 bases). This CDR3 has 21 amino acids. Germline CDR1 and CDR2: GEAIGNYY and EKD. The CDR3 region has the DNA TGTGCCTGTGACACCGCGGAGAGAGGGAGGGATAACCCCTGGGGCACCCGACAGATGTTTTTC. Protein sequence: CACDTAERGRDNPWGTRQMFF.

Regarding this clone: The TCRdb protein, from a much larger clone, departs from this DNA's translation at residue 10, likely by read error; the protein shown derives from the DNA. The chain couples TRDV2 to TRDJ1; D may be TRDD3 (6 bases). Looked up from germline, CDR1 is GEAIGNYY and CDR2 is EKD. The CDR3 loop spans 19 amino acids. Trimming cost V 3 bases and J 0 bases, with 25 bases left between them. CDR3 nucleotide sequence: TGTGCCTGTGACTCACTGGAAAGTACTAGGGGATTGTACACCGATAAACTCATCTTT. This codes for CACDSLESTRGLYTDKLIF.

Ten or more counts support this clone. This may arise from a read error, as a much more abundant clone is one base away. Other DNA sequences within the sample encode an identical CDR3. This rearrangement joins TRDV2 to TRDJ1; 7 bases agree with TRDD3. V dropped 0 bases and J dropped 2; count of bases not matched to a gene: 8. The CDR3 runs to 16 residues. Germline assignment: CDR1 GEAIGNYY and CDR2 EKD. The CDR3 DNA follows: TGTGCCTGTGACACCCTATCTGGGGGGTCAACCGATAAACTCATCTTT. It translates to CACDTLSGGSTDKLIF.

As concerns this clone: This likely reflects a read error, since a far larger clone is one base away. The same CDR3 arises from other DNA sequences in this sample as well. CDR3 sequence reads: CACDTLGGEPDKLIF. In DNA, the CDR3 is TGCGCCTGTGACACACTGGGGGGAGAGCCCGATAAACTCATCTTT. The chain has TRDV2 and TRDJ1, with TRDD3 identical over 8 bases. There are 15 residues in the CDR3. Germline CDR1 GEAIGNYY, CDR2 EKD.

Comments on this clone: One base separates it from a far larger clone, so it is likely a read error. The same CDR3 can be traced to other DNA sequences in this sample. The CDR3 is CACDTLGEPTDKLIF. In DNA, the CDR3 is TGTGCCTGTGACACTCTGGGGGAGCCCACCGATAAGCTCATCTTT. This chain uses TRDV2 with TRDJ1, with TRDD3 identical over 8 bases. Looked up from germline, CDR1 is GEAIGNYY and CDR2 is EKD. The CDR3 runs to 15 residues.

Relative to its sample, this clone is medium-sized. This sample includes further DNA sequences coding for the same CDR3. The chain's CDR3 is CACDTVGMDDKLIF. CDR3 nucleotides: TGTGCCTGTGACACCGTCGGGATGGACGATAAACTCATCTTT. This rearrangement joins TRDV2 to TRDJ1; D is possibly TRDD3 (5 bases). The CDR3 is 14 amino acids. Germline V lookup: CDR1 GEAIGNYY, CDR2 EKD. The ends were cut back, 0 bases at V and 4 bases at J, with 11 bases in the middle.

As to this clone: TCRdb pairs this DNA with a much larger clone's protein that differs at residue 5, likely a read error; the protein shown was translated from the DNA. The chain joins TRDV2 to TRDJ1; 10 nucleotides agree with TRDD3. Losses at the gene ends were 2 bases for V and 1 base for J; bases not matched to a gene: 12. CDR1 and CDR2 from the germline V gene are GEAIGNYY and EKD. The CDR3 loop spans 18 amino acids. The CDR3 sequence is CACDKISTGGFRTDKLIF. For the CDR3, the DNA is TGTGCCTGTGACAAGATTTCAACTGGGGGATTTCGCACCGATAAACTCATCTTT.

This clone was observed a handful of times. The genes are TRDV2 and TRDJ1, with 13 nucleotides matching TRDD3. V shed 3 bases, J shed 0 bases, and the junction held 6 bases outside the gene matches. Germline CDR1 and CDR2: GEAIGNYY and EKD. This CDR3 has 17 amino acids. The CDR3 DNA follows: TGTGCCTGTGACGTACTGGGGGATACGCCGGACACCGATAAACTCATCTTT. It yields the protein CACDVLGDTPDTDKLIF.

Note on this clone: TCRdb records a much larger clone's protein for this DNA, with a difference at residue 5 that likely arises from a read error; the protein given is the translation of the DNA. The CDR3, as DNA: TGTGCCTGTGACTCCGTACTACTGGGGGATACGCGGGGGTACACCGATAAACTCATCTTT. Protein sequence: CACDSVLLGDTRGYTDKLIF. The chain links TRDV2 to TRDJ1; the match to TRDD3 covers 13 bases. The V segment lost 3 bases and the J segment 0 bases; nucleotides outside the gene matches: 15. Germline V gene sequence: CDR1 GEAIGNYY, CDR2 EKD. The CDR3 is 20 amino acids.

In this sample, this clone turned up many times. A read error is the likely source, as a far larger clone sits one nucleotide away. CDR3 DNA sequence: TGTGCCTGTGACCCTTTACTGGGGGATTCCACCGATAAACTCACCTTT. As protein: CACDPLLGDSTDKLTF. The chain is built from TRDV2 and TRDJ1; 10 bases are a match to TRDD3. There are 16 residues in the CDR3. CDR1 GEAIGNYY and CDR2 EKD come from the germline V gene.

This clone was detected a few times. TCRdb shows a much larger clone's protein in place of this DNA's translation, and the two differ at residue 12, likely through a read error; the protein shown is translated from the DNA. The DNA for the CDR3 is TGTGCCTGTGACCCCGTACTGGGGTTAATCGGGAGAACCGATAAACTCATCTTT. Translating it yields CACDPVLGLIGRTDKLIF. V and J are TRDV2 and TRDJ1; TRDD3 matches 7 bases. There are 18 residues in the CDR3. Germline assignment: CDR1 GEAIGNYY and CDR2 EKD. With 3 bases clipped from V and 2 bases from J, the junction kept 17 bases outside the gene matches.

As concerns this clone: The translation of this DNA and the TCRdb protein of a much larger clone differ at residue 13, probably owing to a read error; the protein shown here is translated from the DNA. The V and J genes are TRDV2 and TRDJ1; 13 nucleotides match TRDD3. The V and J ends lost 1 base and 3 bases, in that order; junction bases with no gene match: 10. CDR1 is GEAIGNYY and CDR2 is EKD in the germline V gene. The CDR3 has 18 amino acids. Here the CDR3 reads CACDTLTGGYENADKLIF. The CDR3 nucleotides read TGTGCCTGTGACACGCTGACTGGGGGATACGAGAACGCCGATAAACTCATCTTT.

With respect to this clone: TCRdb pairs this DNA with a much larger clone's protein that differs at residue 11, likely a read error; the protein shown was translated from the DNA. The J gene is TRDJ1, the V gene TRDV2, with TRDD3 identical over 8 bases. There are 19 residues in the CDR3. CDR1 and CDR2 (germline): GEAIGNYY, EKD. V shed 0 bases, J shed 0 bases, and the junction held 14 bases outside the gene matches. CDR3 sequence reads: CACDTVRDTTPVYTDKLIF. For the CDR3, the DNA is TGTGCCTGTGACACCGTACGGGATACGACGCCTGTATACACCGATAAACTCATCTTT.

This clone was seen a few times. This chain links TRDV2 with TRDJ1; 12 nucleotides agree with TRDD3. The CDR3 contains 24 residues. With V trimmed by 0 bases and J by 0 bases, 25 bases remained unmatched. Germline assignment: CDR1 GEAIGNYY and CDR2 EKD. DNA of the CDR3: TGTGCCTGTGACACCTTAAACCTGGGGGATACGCGGGACCGCAAGGACGTTTACACCGATAAACTCATCTTT. It encodes CACDTLNLGDTRDRKDVYTDKLIF.

As regards this clone: This likely came from a read error, as a far larger clone is one base away. The sample contains more than one DNA sequence encoding this CDR3. V and J are TRDV2 and TRDJ1, with 11 bases identical to TRDD3. The germline V gene encodes CDR1 GEAIGNYY and CDR2 EKD. This CDR3 spans 17 amino acids. Unmatched junction bases numbered 8, after V lost 3 bases and J lost 0 bases. CDR3 region: CACDVLGDREYTDKLIF. CDR3 coding DNA: TGTGCCTGTGACGTACTGGGGGATAGGGAATACACCGATAAACTCATCTTT.

There are many counts of this clone. A much larger clone sits a single nucleotide away, making a read error possible. Other DNA variants within this sample encode the same CDR3. The chain carries TRDV2 and TRDJ1; TRDD3 matches at 8 bases. This CDR3 spans 15 amino acids. Germline lookup yields CDR1 GEAIGNYY and CDR2 EKD. CDR3: CACKELGGSTDKLIF. DNA of the CDR3: TGTGCCTGCAAAGAACTGGGGGGGAGCACCGACAAACTCATCTTT.

This clone was seen more than once but under ten times. This probably arose from a read error, given a far larger clone one base away. The identical CDR3 is also encoded by other nucleotide sequences in the sample. The rearrangement uses TRDV2 and TRDJ1; D is perhaps TRDD3 (6 bases). The CDR3 has 14 residues. Germline loops: CDR1 GEAIGNYY, CDR2 EKD. CDR3 region: CACDLTGRTDKLIF. The DNA of the CDR3 is TGCGCCTGTGACCTGACTGGGAGGACCGATAAACTCATCTTT.

By sample share, this clone is medium-sized. This specimen includes other DNA sequences encoding the same CDR3. The J gene is TRDJ1, the V gene TRDV2, with 11 bases aligning to TRDD3. The germline CDR1 and CDR2 sequences are GEAIGNYY and EKD. The CDR3 is 20 residues long. V shed 0 bases and J 2 bases; nucleotides not matched to a gene: 16. CDR3 DNA: TGTGCCTGTGACACCCAGGGGTTGGGGGATACGCGGAGGGAAACCGATAAACTCATCTTT. Residues: CACDTQGLGDTRRETDKLIF.

As to this clone: A much larger clone lies one base from this, so it may be a read error. This sequence joins TRDV2 and TRDJ1; D possibly matches TRDD2 or TRDD3 (8 bases each). CDR1 and CDR2 from the germline V gene are GEAIGNYY and EKD. Trimming pared 3 bases from V and 4 bases from J, leaving 35 bases between. The CDR3 contains 21 residues. The CDR3 loop is CACDGILPTVLGGKRVDKLIF. The CDR3 nucleotides read TGTGCCTGTGACGGTATTCTTCCTACCGTACTGGGGGGTAAACGGGTCGATAAACTCATCTTT.

This clone was seen at least ten times. This probably arose from a read error, given a far larger clone one base away. Other DNA sequences in this specimen translate into the identical CDR3. The chain couples TRDV2 to TRDJ1; maybe TRDD3 (5 bases). The CDR3 consists of 15 residues. From germline, CDR1 is GEAIGNYY and CDR2 EKD. Between the trimmed V and J ends, which lost 0 bases and 0 bases, there was a span of 10 bases. As DNA, the CDR3 is TGTGCCTGTGACACCGTCGGGGAGAACACCGATAAACTCATCTTT. Translating it yields CACDTVGENTDKLIF.

This clone has just a few counts. A far larger clone is just one base off, so this is likely a read error. Other DNA sequences in the same sample also yield this CDR3. This CDR3 reads CACDASTGGYHSWDTRQMFF. CDR3 nucleotides: TGTGCCTGTGACGCTAGCACTGGGGGATACCACTCCTGGGACACCCGACAGATGTTTTTC. This chain joins TRDV2 and TRDJ3; 12 positions match TRDD3. J lost 0 bases, V lost 3 bases, and 8 bases had no gene match. The CDR3 runs 20 residues. Germline CDR1 and CDR2: GEAIGNYY and EKD.

Only a few counts were recorded for this clone. A read error likely explains why the TCRdb protein, taken from a much larger clone, differs from this DNA's translation at residue 9; the protein shown is translated from the DNA. The rearrangement links TRDV2 to TRDJ3; no clear D gene. V was pared by 1 base and J by 0 bases, with 15 bases between. Per germline, CDR1 GEAIGNYY and CDR2 EKD. CDR3 size: 19 residues. The CDR3 bases are TGTGCCTGTGACACTTTGGATCCCGCGAGCTCCTGGGACACCCGACAGATGTTTTTC. Protein: CACDTLDPASSWDTRQMFF.

This clone counts as large. The sample holds other DNA sequences that translate to the same CDR3. The V call is TRDV2, the J call TRDJ1; no definite D call. Germline V lookup: CDR1 GEAIGNYY, CDR2 EKD. CDR3 length: 16 residues. The V end was cut by 0 bases, the J end by 0 bases, with 13 bases between. DNA of the CDR3: TGTGCCTGTGACACCGTTACGGAAGGGTACACCGATAAACTCATCTTT. Its protein is CACDTVTEGYTDKLIF.

This clone turned up a few times. TCRdb has a much larger clone's protein, which differs at residue 11 from the translation of this DNA, likely because of a read error; what is shown is the protein translated from the DNA. J is TRDJ1 and V is TRDV2; TRDD3 matches at 13 bases. CDR3 size: 16 residues. Per germline, CDR1 GEAIGNYY and CDR2 EKD. J was trimmed by 11 bases and V by 2 bases; bases with no gene match: 13. CDR3 region: CACDKLLGDTTAGLIF. In DNA form, the CDR3 reads TGTGCCTGTGACAAGTTACTGGGGGATACGACGGCAGGGCTCATCTTT.

Only a few counts were recorded for this clone. TCRdb's entry gives the protein of a much larger clone, which mismatches this DNA's translation at residue 10, likely from a read error; the protein reported here is translated from the DNA. The CDR3 region has the DNA TGTGCCTGTGACTCGGTACTGGGGGATGCATCGAACGGAGAACTCATCTTT. Its protein product is CACDSVLGDASNGELIF. V and J are TRDV2 and TRDJ1; 10 bases are a match to TRDD3. Germline CDR1 reads GEAIGNYY; CDR2 reads EKD. J lost 9 bases, V lost 3 bases, and 18 bases had no gene match. The CDR3 loop spans 17 amino acids.

With respect to this clone: The protein held in TCRdb is that of a much larger clone and does not match this DNA's translation at residue 3, likely because of a read error; the protein shown is translated from the DNA. The J gene is TRDJ1, the V gene TRDV2; 10 nucleotides line up with TRDD3. Germline V CDR1 and CDR2: GEAIGNYY, EKD. The CDR3 is 19 residues long. The CDR3, as DNA: TGTGCCCGTGACACCGTCCATCGTCTGGGGGATATTGTAACCGATAAACTCATCTTT. Translating it yields CARDTVHRLGDIVTDKLIF.

Details on this clone: A far larger clone is just one base off, so this is likely a read error. The sample holds other DNA sequences that translate to the same CDR3. The chain joins TRDV2 to TRDJ1, with 10 nucleotides matching TRDD3. J was trimmed by 1 base and V by 1 base; bases with no gene match: 17. Looked up from germline, CDR1 is GEAIGNYY and CDR2 is EKD. The CDR3 sequence is 20 residues long. CDR3 bases: TGTGCCTGTGACACGGTCTATGGGGGGGATACGCGGGGTGCCACCGATAAACTCATCTTT. Translated, it gives CACDTVYGGDTRGATDKLIF.